Listed below are T cell receptor beta chains from one sample, sequenced in a study of regulatory T cells in long-lasting Graves disease. MiXCR, applied by TCRdb to the multiplex PCR reads, yields one record per CDR3 protein. The repertoire holds approximately 400,000 distinct CDR3 sequences, around 16% seen once, with around a fifth in the top ten. The source material was peripheral blood mononuclear cells (PBMCs), sampled at new diagnosis, from a patient treated with antithyroid drugs. The source of these receptors is a female donor with Graves disease. Both conserved end residues are part of each CDR3. Fields, in order: D gene, J gene, V gene, clone size, CDR3 protein, CDR3 DNA. The D gene is left open where the match is weak. Clone size is given for some rows only: seen once, a few or many times, or a class if the clone is expanded.

TRBD1 | TRBJ1-2 | TRBV20-1 | NA | CSAEQGQSHYGYTF | TGCAGTGCCGAGCAGGGACAGTCTCACTATGGCTACACCTTC
NA | TRBJ1-5 | TRBV6-1 | many | CASRRGTTSNQPQHF | TGTGCCAGCAGACGCGGGACGACAAGCAATCAGCCCCAGCATTTT
NA | TRBJ2-7 | TRBV5-1 | NA | CASRGGDYEQYF | TGCGCCAGCAGAGGAGGGGACTACGAGCAGTACTTC
NA | TRBJ1-2 | TRBV6-2/TRBV6-3 | many | CASMTAFDGYTF | TGTGCCAGCATGACGGCCTTCGATGGCTACACCTTC
NA | TRBJ2-1 | TRBV28 | many | CASTIEATYNEQFF | TGTGCCAGCACTATAGAGGCTACCTACAATGAGCAGTTCTTC
NA | TRBJ2-1 | TRBV10-3 | NA | CAISESTRGGNEQFF | TGTGCCATCAGTGAGTCGACCCGGGGCGGCAATGAGCAGTTCTTC
NA | TRBJ2-7 | TRBV7-9 | NA | CASSLDGRGQYF | TGTGCCAGCAGCTTAGATGGCAGGGGGCAGTACTTC
NA | TRBJ2-1 | TRBV20-1 | many | CSVVSRGALNEQFF | TGCAGTGTGGTATCCCGAGGGGCCCTCAATGAGCAGTTCTTC
TRBD1 | TRBJ1-3 | TRBV7-8 | NA | CASSPYFYRQGRSGNTIYF | TGTGCCAGCAGCCCATATTTCTATAGACAGGGGAGGTCTGGAAACACCATATATTTT
NA | TRBJ2-1 | TRBV2 | many | CASRGGWNEQFF | TGTGCCAGCAGGGGGGGTTGGAATGAGCAGTTCTTC
TRBD2 | TRBJ2-7 | TRBV10-3 | NA | CAISPSGREGINEQYF | TGTGCCATCAGTCCTTCAGGGAGGGAGGGGATCAACGAGCAGTACTTC
NA | TRBJ1-5 | TRBV7-2 | many | CASSPEGFLGLPQHF | TGTGCCAGCAGCCCCGAGGGGTTTTTAGGGCTGCCCCAGCATTTT
TRBD1 | TRBJ1-1 | TRBV11-2 | many | CASSAGQGFGEAFF | TGTGCCAGCAGCGCCGGACAGGGATTTGGTGAAGCTTTCTTT
NA | TRBJ2-1 | TRBV24-1 | once | CATSGYGNEQFF | TGTGCCACCAGTGGGTATGGCAATGAGCAGTTCTTC
TRBD1 | TRBJ1-2 | TRBV7-9 | many | CASIVGTGVSYGYTF | TGTGCCAGCATCGTCGGGACAGGGGTCTCCTATGGCTACACCTTC
TRBD1 | TRBJ1-2 | TRBV3-1 | few | CASSAQGQGGGYTF | TGTGCCAGCAGCGCTCAGGGACAGGGAGGTGGCTACACCTTC
TRBD1 | TRBJ1-1 | TRBV13 | many | CASSFYDRGGTEAFF | TGTGCCAGCAGCTTCTACGACAGGGGTGGCACTGAAGCTTTCTTT
NA | TRBJ2-5 | TRBV7-2 | many | CASSPIDPPGETQYF | TGTGCCAGCAGCCCAATCGACCCGCCGGGAGAGACCCAGTACTTC
NA | TRBJ1-4 | TRBV6-2/TRBV6-3 | NA | CASSYSRQANEKLFF | TGTGCCAGCAGTTACTCCCGACAGGCTAATGAAAAACTGTTTTTT
NA | TRBJ2-2 | TRBV6-1 | few | CASSDLPRDYLRTGELFF | TGTGCCAGCAGTGATCTTCCCAGAGACTACCTTAGGACCGGGGAGCTGTTTTTT
NA | TRBJ2-1 | TRBV20-1 | many | CSASTFWQEQFF | TGCAGTGCTAGTACCTTCTGGCAGGAGCAGTTCTTC
NA | TRBJ1-1 | TRBV6-1 | many | CASSGPRRISNTEAFF | TGTGCCAGCAGTGGGCCGCGACGGATTTCGAACACTGAAGCTTTCTTT
NA | TRBJ1-1 | TRBV12-3/TRBV12-4 | many | CASRALLRDWPTHTEAFF | TGTGCCAGCAGGGCTCTGTTAAGGGACTGGCCCACACACACTGAAGCTTTCTTT
NA | TRBJ2-7 | TRBV13 | NA | CASSFEKSGLSYEQYF | TGTGCCAGCAGCTTCGAAAAAAGCGGACTTTCCTACGAGCAGTACTTC
NA | TRBJ2-7 | TRBV13 | many | CASSEEGGEQYF | TGTGCCAGCAGCGAGGAAGGGGGTGAGCAGTACTTC
NA | TRBJ2-1 | TRBV30 | NA | CAWSARRTRRVSYNEQFF | TGTGCCTGGAGCGCGCGACGGACGCGGCGGGTCTCCTACAATGAGCAGTTCTTC
TRBD1 | TRBJ1-1 | TRBV11-3 | many | CASSFQTGGLGTEAFF | TGTGCCAGCAGCTTTCAGACAGGGGGCTTGGGCACTGAAGCTTTCTTT
TRBD2 | TRBJ2-7 | TRBV7-9 | few | CASSLGGASGVYEQYF | TGTGCCAGCAGCTTAGGAGGGGCTAGCGGGGTCTACGAGCAGTACTTC
TRBD1 | TRBJ1-1 | TRBV2 | many | CASSDKRTGDRTEAFF | TGTGCCAGCAGTGATAAGCGAACAGGGGATCGCACTGAAGCTTTCTTT
NA | TRBJ1-5 | TRBV6-1 | NA | CASSGQLSNQPQHF | TGTGCCAGCAGTGGACAACTTAGCAATCAGCCCCAGCATTTT
NA | TRBJ1-1 | TRBV5-4 | many | CASSLAQFQVNTEAFF | TGTGCCAGCAGCTTGGCCCAATTCCAGGTTAACACTGAAGCTTTCTTT
TRBD2 | TRBJ2-1 | TRBV6-2/TRBV6-3 | NA | CASSYRRGTSGRSYNEQFF | TGTGCCAGCAGTTACAGACGTGGGACTAGCGGGAGGTCCTACAATGAGCAGTTCTTC
TRBD1 | TRBJ1-4 | TRBV12-3/TRBV12-4 | NA | CASSPGQQYEKLFF | TGTGCCAGCAGTCCGGGACAGCAATATGAAAAACTGTTTTTT
NA | TRBJ2-5 | TRBV7-9 | many | CASSLSPAPEETQYF | TGTGCCAGCAGCTTAAGTCCAGCACCAGAAGAGACCCAGTACTTC
NA | TRBJ2-3 | TRBV20-1 | many | CSARDLKKGPGDTQYF | TGCAGTGCTAGAGATCTGAAGAAGGGCCCCGGGGATACGCAGTATTTT
TRBD1 | TRBJ1-1 | TRBV6-5 | NA | CASSYMNRGKRTEAFF | TGTGCCAGCAGTTACATGAACAGGGGAAAGAGAACTGAAGCTTTCTTT